This TCR beta chain was observed in a study of graft-versus-host responses after intestinal transplantation. For the study at large: Induction using anti-thymocyte globulin, followed by tacrolimus and steroids for around 3 years, was given to all recipients.

Study results and caveats: Patients with graft-donor T cell macrochimerism had high graft-versus-host to host-versus-graft clonal ratios in allografts. Investigators detected GvH clones in recipient marrow, with some emerging earlier in ileum or blood.

Points on this clone: Its antigen is undetermined.

Only in-frame clones appear in the TCRdb table, and some are missing; sequencing was by immunoSEQ multiplex PCR. The table lists some 100,000 clones, just over 90% of them singletons. Germline lookup yields CDR1 WSHSY and CDR2 SAAADI. The CDR3 consists of 15 residues. The V end was cut by 7 bases, the J end by 0 bases, with 10 bases between. This chain links TRBV10-2 with TRBJ2-6; D is possibly TRBD2 (5 bases). The specimen comprised unstimulated CD8+ T cells sorted from spleen or lymph node cells, sampled before intestinal transplant. The clonotype originates from a human donor who received an intestinal transplant. CDR3: CASTLSGSGANVLTF. The CDR3 bases are TGCGCCAGCACCTTAAGCGGCTCTGGGGCCAACGTCCTGACTTTC.